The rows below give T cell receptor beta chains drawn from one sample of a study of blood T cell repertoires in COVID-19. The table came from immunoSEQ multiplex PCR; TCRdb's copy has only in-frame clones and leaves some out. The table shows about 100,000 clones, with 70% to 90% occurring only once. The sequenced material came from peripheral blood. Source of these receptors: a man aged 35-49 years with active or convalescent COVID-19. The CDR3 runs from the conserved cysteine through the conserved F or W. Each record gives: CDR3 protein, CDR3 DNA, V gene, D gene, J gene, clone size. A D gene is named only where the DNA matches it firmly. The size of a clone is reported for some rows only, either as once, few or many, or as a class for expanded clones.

CASSPPTPIYEQYF | TGTGCCAGCAGTCCCCCTACCCCCATTTACGAGCAGTACTTC | TRBV27 | . | TRBJ2-7 | .
CAWSTGTGVEKLFF | TGTGCCTGGAGTACCGGGACAGGGGTGGAAAAACTGTTTTTT | TRBV30 | TRBD1 | TRBJ1-4 | .
CAWSTDRGQYTEAFF | TGTGCCTGGAGTACGGACAGGGGGCAGTACACTGAAGCTTTCTTT | TRBV30 | TRBD1 | TRBJ1-1 | .
CASISSEAFF | TGTGCCAGCATTTCGAGCGAAGCTTTCTTT | TRBV27 | . | TRBJ1-1 | .
CASNRDRVSGQPQHF | TGTGCCAGCAATCGAGACAGGGTATCGGGCCAGCCCCAGCATTTT | TRBV2 | TRBD1 | TRBJ1-5 | .
CSANDGAGSNQPQHF | TGCAGTGCTAATGATGGCGCGGGGAGCAATCAGCCCCAGCATTTT | TRBV20-1 | . | TRBJ1-5 | .
CASRTPGQGVTQYF | TGTGCCAGCAGGACACCGGGACAAGGGGTAACCCAGTACTTC | TRBV6-5 | . | TRBJ2-5 | .
CAWSRQRNTEAFF | TGTGCCTGGAGCCGACAGAGGAACACTGAAGCTTTCTTT | TRBV30 | . | TRBJ1-1 | .
CAIKGWQWDTEAFF | TGCGCCATTAAGGGGTGGCAGTGGGACACTGAAGCTTTCTTT | TRBV10-1 | . | TRBJ1-1 | once
CASSQELASGELFF | TGTGCCAGCAGCCAAGAACTAGCATCCGGGGAGCTGTTTTTT | TRBV5-4 | . | TRBJ2-2 | .
CASSQGGNNYGYTF | TGTGCCAGTAGTCAAGGGGGCAATAACTATGGCTACACCTTC | TRBV19 | TRBD1 | TRBJ1-2 | .
CASSSQGTGELFF | TGTGCCAGCAGTTCCCAGGGGACCGGGGAGCTGTTTTTT | TRBV6-2/TRBV6-3 | . | TRBJ2-2 | .
CATRRGGALREQYF | TGCGCCACCCGCCGAGGGGGAGCCCTTCGGGAGCAGTACTTC | TRBV10-1 | . | TRBJ2-7 | .
CASSIQVGQGIKTQYF | TGTGCCAGTAGTATACAGGTGGGACAGGGTATAAAGACCCAGTACTTC | TRBV19 | TRBD1 | TRBJ2-5 | .
CASSSAGSYEQYF | TGTGCCAGCAGTTCGGCAGGTAGCTACGAGCAGTACTTC | TRBV28 | . | TRBJ2-7 | .
CASSEGRTAGQPQHF | TGTGCCAGCAGCGAGGGACGAACAGCGGGTCAGCCCCAGCATTTT | TRBV28 | . | TRBJ1-5 | .
CASTREGTLNTIYF | TGTGCCAGCACCCGGGAAGGGACATTAAACACCATATATTTT | TRBV2 | . | TRBJ1-3 | .
CASSQPSGGRIQSLEQYF | TGCGCCAGCAGTCAACCATCAGGGGGCAGAATCCAATCTCTCGAGCAGTACTTC | TRBV23-1 | TRBD1 | TRBJ2-7 | .
CASSNPTNEKLFF | TGCGCCAGCAGTAATCCAACTAATGAAAAACTGTTTTTT | TRBV5-1 | . | TRBJ1-4 | .
CASSQDQGVGANVLTF | TGTGCCAGCAGCCAAGATCAGGGGGTTGGGGCCAACGTCCTGACTTTC | TRBV4-2 | TRBD1 | TRBJ2-6 | .
CASCNPNRDRDYEQYF | TGTGCCAGTTGCAATCCGAACCGGGACAGGGACTACGAGCAGTACTTC | TRBV18 | TRBD1 | TRBJ2-7 | few
CASSLGQSKNIQYF | TGTGCCAGCAGCCTCGGACAATCCAAAAACATTCAGTACTTC | TRBV6-5 | . | TRBJ2-4 | .
CASSEYRQNSPLHF | TGTGCCAGCAGTGAATATAGACAGAATTCACCCCTCCACTTT | TRBV25-1 | . | TRBJ1-6 | .
CASSVHSSSYNEQFF | TGTGCCAGCAGCGTACATTCTAGTTCCTACAATGAGCAGTTCTTC | TRBV9 | . | TRBJ2-1 | once
CASSFGTGYPAFF | TGTGCCAGCAGCTTTGGGACAGGGTACCCGGCTTTCTTT | TRBV7-2 | TRBD1 | TRBJ1-1 | .
CASRQGGRDNEQFF | TGCGCCAGTCGACAGGGGGGACGGGATAACGAGCAGTTCTTC | TRBV5-1 | TRBD1 | TRBJ2-1 | .
CASSQSAYNEQFF | TGTGCCAGCAGCCAGAGCGCCTACAATGAGCAGTTCTTC | TRBV9 | . | TRBJ2-1 | once
CASSRQVVSGANVLTF | TGTGCCAGTAGTCGGCAGGTGGTCTCTGGGGCCAACGTCCTGACTTTC | TRBV19 | . | TRBJ2-6 | .
CASIRTRSSYEQYF | TGTGCCAGCATCCGTACTAGGAGCTCCTACGAGCAGTACTTC | TRBV28 | . | TRBJ2-7 | .
CASSLTLSGEQYF | TGTGCCAGCAGCTTGACGCTTAGTGGCGAGCAGTACTTC | TRBV5-8 | . | TRBJ2-7 | .
CASSPGGNTIYF | TGTGCCAGCAGCCCGGGAGGAAACACCATATATTTT | TRBV28 | . | TRBJ1-3 | .
CASGLDTGENGYTF | TGTGCCAGCGGCTTAGACACAGGGGAAAATGGCTACACCTTC | TRBV6-5 | TRBD1 | TRBJ1-2 | .
CASSPDWSNYGYTF | TGTGCCAGCAGCCCTGACTGGAGTAACTATGGCTACACCTTC | TRBV27 | . | TRBJ1-2 | .
CASTSGLAGKYF | TGTGCCAGCACCAGCGGACTAGCGGGAAAATATTTT | TRBV12-3/TRBV12-4 | TRBD2 | TRBJ2-3 | .
CASSQKRDSYEQYF | TGCGCCAGCAGCCAAAAGCGGGATTCCTACGAGCAGTACTTC | TRBV5-1 | TRBD2 | TRBJ2-7 | .
CASSQGTGDYEQYF | TGTGCCAGCAGCCAGGGGACAGGTGACTACGAGCAGTACTTC | TRBV4-2 | TRBD1 | TRBJ2-7 | many
CASSHGTIRETQYF | TGTGCCAGCAGCCATGGGACTATAAGAGAGACCCAGTACTTC | TRBV3-1/TRBV3-2 | TRBD2 | TRBJ2-5 | .
CASSQQLAVTGELFF | TGCGCCAGCAGCCAACAACTAGCGGTTACCGGGGAGCTGTTTTTT | TRBV4-3 | TRBD2 | TRBJ2-2 | .
CASSFFRSSGGQFF | TGTGCCAGCAGCTTTTTTAGGTCTAGCGGAGGACAGTTCTTC | TRBV7-2 | TRBD2 | TRBJ2-1 | .
CSGRQGRADTQYF | TGCAGCGGACGACAGGGGCGGGCAGATACGCAGTATTTT | TRBV29-1 | TRBD1 | TRBJ2-3 | .
CASGQGYYEQYF | TGTGCCAGCGGGCAGGGGTACTACGAGCAGTACTTC | TRBV7-2 | . | TRBJ2-7 | .
CASSFQGQSNQPQHF | TGTGCCAGCAGCTTCCAGGGACAGAGCAATCAGCCCCAGCATTTT | TRBV5-8 | TRBD1 | TRBJ1-5 | .
CASSTRDSNSPLHF | TGTGCCAGCAGTACACGGGACAGTAATTCACCCCTCCACTTT | TRBV2 | TRBD1 | TRBJ1-6 | .
CASSEYGQNTEAFF | TGTGCCAGCAGTGAATACGGACAGAACACTGAAGCTTTCTTT | TRBV25-1 | . | TRBJ1-1 | .
CASSRGMNTGELFF | TGTGCCAGCAGCAGGGGGATGAACACCGGGGAGCTGTTTTTT | TRBV7-3 | . | TRBJ2-2 | .